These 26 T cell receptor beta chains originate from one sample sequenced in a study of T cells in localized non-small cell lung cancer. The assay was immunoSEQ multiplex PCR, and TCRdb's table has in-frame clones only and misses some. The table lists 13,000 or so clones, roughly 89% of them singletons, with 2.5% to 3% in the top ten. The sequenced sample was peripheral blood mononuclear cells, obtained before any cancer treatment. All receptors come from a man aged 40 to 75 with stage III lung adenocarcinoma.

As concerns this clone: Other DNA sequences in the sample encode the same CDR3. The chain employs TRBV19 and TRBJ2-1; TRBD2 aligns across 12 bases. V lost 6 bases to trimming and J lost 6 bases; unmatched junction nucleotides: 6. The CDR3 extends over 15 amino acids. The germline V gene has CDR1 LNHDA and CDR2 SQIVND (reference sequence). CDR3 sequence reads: CASSRTSGIINEQFF. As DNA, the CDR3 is TGTGCCAGTAGCCGGACTAGCGGGATAATCAATGAGCAGTTCTTC. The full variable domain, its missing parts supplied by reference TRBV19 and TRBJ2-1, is DGGITQSPKYLFRKEGQNVTLSCEQNLNHDAMYWYRQDPGQGLRLIYYSQIVNDFQKGDIAEGYSVSREKKESFPLTVTSAQKNPTAFYLCASSRTSGIINEQFFGPGTRLTVL.

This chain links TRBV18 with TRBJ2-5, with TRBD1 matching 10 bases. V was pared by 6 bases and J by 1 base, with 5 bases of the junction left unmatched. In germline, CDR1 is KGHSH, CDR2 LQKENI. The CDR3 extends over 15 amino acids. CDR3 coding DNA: TGTGCCAGCTCCCGGGACAGGGGTTCCCAAGAGACCCAGTACTTC. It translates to CASSRDRGSQETQYF.

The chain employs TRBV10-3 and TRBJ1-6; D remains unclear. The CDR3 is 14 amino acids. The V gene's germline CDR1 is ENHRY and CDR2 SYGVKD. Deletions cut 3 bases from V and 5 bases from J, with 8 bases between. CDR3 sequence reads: CAISDSGNNSPLHF. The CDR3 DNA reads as TGTGCCATCAGTGACTCTGGGAATAATTCACCCCTCCACTTT.

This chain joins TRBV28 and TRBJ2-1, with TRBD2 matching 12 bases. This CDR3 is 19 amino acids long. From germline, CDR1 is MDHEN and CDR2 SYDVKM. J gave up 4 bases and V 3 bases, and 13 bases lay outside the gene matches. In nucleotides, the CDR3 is TGTGCCAGCAGTTTCGCGACTAGCGGGAGTAGGATTTGGTACAATGAGCAGTTCTTC. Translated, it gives CASSFATSGSRIWYNEQFF. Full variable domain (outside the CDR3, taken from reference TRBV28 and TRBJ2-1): DVKVTQSSRYLVKRTGEKVFLECVQDMDHENMFWYRQDPGLGLRLIYFSYDVKMKEKGDIPEGYSVSREKKERFSLILESASTNQTSMYLCASSFATSGSRIWYNEQFFGPGTRLTVL.

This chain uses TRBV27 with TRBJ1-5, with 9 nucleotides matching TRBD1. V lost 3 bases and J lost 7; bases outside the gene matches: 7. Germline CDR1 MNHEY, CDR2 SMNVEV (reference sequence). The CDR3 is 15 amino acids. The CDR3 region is CASSFIWDRDQPQHF. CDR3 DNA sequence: TGTGCCAGCAGTTTTATTTGGGACAGGGACCAGCCCCAGCATTTT.

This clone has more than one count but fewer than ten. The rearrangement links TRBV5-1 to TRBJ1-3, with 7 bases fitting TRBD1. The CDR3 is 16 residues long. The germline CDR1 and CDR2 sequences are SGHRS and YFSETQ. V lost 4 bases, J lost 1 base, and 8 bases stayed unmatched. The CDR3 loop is CASSPGGAGSGNTIYF. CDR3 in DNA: TGCGCCAGCAGCCCAGGGGGAGCAGGGTCTGGAAACACCATATATTTT.

CDR3 sequence: CASSTLGQGKRGGGDTQYF. In DNA, the CDR3 is TGTGCCAGCAGCACCCTGGGACAGGGCAAGAGAGGGGGGGGAGATACGCAGTATTTT. V gene TRBV27 combines with J gene TRBJ2-3, with 9 bases aligning to TRBD1. CDR1 and CDR2 from the germline V gene are MNHEY and SMNVEV (reference sequence). The trim removed 6 bases at V and 5 bases at J, leaving 21 bases unmatched. CDR3 length: 19 amino acids.

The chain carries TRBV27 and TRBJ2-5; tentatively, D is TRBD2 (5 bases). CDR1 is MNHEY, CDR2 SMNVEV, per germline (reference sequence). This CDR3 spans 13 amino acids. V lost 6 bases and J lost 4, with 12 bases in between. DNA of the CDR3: TGTGCCAGCAGCACCGGGGTTTTAGAGACCCAGTACTTC. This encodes CASSTGVLETQYF.

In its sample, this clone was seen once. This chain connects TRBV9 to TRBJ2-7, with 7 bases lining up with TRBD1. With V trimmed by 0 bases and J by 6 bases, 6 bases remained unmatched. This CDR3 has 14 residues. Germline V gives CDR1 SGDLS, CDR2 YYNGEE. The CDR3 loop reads CASSVGNRGGEQYF. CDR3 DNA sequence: TGTGCCAGCAGCGTAGGGAACAGGGGTGGCGAGCAGTACTTC.

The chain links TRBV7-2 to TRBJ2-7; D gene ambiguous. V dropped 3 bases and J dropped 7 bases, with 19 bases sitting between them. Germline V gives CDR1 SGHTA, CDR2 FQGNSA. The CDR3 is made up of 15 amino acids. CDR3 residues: CASSLGTPQLGEQYF. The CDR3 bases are TGTGCCAGCAGCTTGGGCACACCCCAACTGGGGGAGCAGTACTTC.

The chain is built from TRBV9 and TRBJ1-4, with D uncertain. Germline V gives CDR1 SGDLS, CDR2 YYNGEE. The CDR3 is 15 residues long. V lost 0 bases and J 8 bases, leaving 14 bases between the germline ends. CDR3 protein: CASSVGVGPGEKLFF. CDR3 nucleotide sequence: TGTGCCAGCAGCGTAGGGGTAGGTCCGGGGGAAAAACTGTTTTTT.

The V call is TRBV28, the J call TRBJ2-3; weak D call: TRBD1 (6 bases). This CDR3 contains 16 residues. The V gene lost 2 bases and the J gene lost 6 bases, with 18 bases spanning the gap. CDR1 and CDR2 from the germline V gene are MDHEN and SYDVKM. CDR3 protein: CASSLGLWQGRDTQYF. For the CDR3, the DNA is TGTGCCAGCAGTTTAGGTTTATGGCAGGGGCGGGATACGCAGTATTTT.

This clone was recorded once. This chain's CDR3 is CASSSWGDSEKSSGANVLTF. The CDR3 coding sequence is TGTGCCAGCAGTTCCTGGGGGGACAGCGAGAAGAGCTCTGGGGCCAACGTCCTGACTTTC. The chain carries TRBV28 and TRBJ2-6; perhaps TRBD1 as D (7 bases). CDR3 length: 20 residues. V was pared by 4 bases and J by 0 bases, with 22 bases between. Germline CDR1 MDHEN, CDR2 SYDVKM. The full variable domain, rest sourced from reference TRBV28 and TRBJ2-6, is DVKVTQSSRYLVKRTGEKVFLECVQDMDHENMFWYRQDPGLGLRLIYFSYDVKMKEKGDIPEGYSVSREKKERFSLILESASTNQTSMYLCASSSWGDSEKSSGANVLTFGAGSRLTVL.

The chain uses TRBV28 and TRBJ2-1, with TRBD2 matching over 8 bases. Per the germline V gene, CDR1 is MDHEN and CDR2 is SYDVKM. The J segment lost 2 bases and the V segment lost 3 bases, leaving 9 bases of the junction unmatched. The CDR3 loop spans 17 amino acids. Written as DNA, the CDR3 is TGTGCCAGCAGTTTTCCCCCCCCGGGACTAGCCTACAATGAGCAGTTCTTC. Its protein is CASSFPPPGLAYNEQFF.

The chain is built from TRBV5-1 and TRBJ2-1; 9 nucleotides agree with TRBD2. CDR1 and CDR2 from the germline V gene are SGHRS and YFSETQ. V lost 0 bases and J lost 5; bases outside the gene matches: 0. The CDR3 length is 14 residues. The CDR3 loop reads CASSLASGNNEQFF. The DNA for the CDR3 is TGCGCCAGCAGCTTGGCTAGCGGGAACAATGAGCAGTTCTTC.

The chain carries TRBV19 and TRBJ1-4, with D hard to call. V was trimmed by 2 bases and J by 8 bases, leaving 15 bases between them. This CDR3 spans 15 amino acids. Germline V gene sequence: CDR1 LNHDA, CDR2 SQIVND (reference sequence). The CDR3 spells CASSIPQQKGEKLFF. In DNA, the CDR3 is TGTGCCAGTAGTATACCCCAGCAAAAGGGAGAAAAACTGTTTTTT.

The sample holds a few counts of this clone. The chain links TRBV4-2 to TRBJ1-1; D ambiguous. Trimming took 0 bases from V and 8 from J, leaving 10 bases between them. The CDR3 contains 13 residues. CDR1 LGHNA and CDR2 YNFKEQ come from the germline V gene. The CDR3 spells CASSQDSAVEAFF. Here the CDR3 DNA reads TGTGCCAGCAGCCAAGATTCTGCAGTGGAAGCTTTCTTT.

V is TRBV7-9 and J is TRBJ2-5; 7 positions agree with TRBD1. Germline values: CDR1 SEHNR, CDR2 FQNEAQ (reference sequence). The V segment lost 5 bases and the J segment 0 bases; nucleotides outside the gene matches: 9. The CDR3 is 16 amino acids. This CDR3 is CASSPILGQHQETQYF. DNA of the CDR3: TGTGCCAGCAGCCCGATCCTGGGACAGCACCAAGAGACCCAGTACTTC.

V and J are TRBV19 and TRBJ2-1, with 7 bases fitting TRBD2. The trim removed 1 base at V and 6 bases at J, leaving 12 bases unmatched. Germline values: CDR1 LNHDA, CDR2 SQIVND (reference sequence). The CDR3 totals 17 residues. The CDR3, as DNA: TGTGCCAGTAGTATAGCGGGGGGACTCCCCGCCCGCAATGAGCAGTTCTTC. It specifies CASSIAGGLPARNEQFF.

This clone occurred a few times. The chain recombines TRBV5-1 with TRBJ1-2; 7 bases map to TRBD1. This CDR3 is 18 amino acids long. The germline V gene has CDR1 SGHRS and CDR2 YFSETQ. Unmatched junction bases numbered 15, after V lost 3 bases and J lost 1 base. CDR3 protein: CASSSLGEQGPLNYGYTF. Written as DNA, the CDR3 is TGCGCCAGCAGCTCCTTGGGGGAACAGGGGCCTCTTAACTATGGCTACACCTTC. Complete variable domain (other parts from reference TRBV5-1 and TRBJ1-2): KAGVTQTPRYLIKTRGQQVTLSCSPISGHRSVSWYQQTPGQGLQFLFEYFSETQRNKGNFPGRFSGRQFSNSRSEMNVSTLELGDSALYLCASSSLGEQGPLNYGYTFGSGTRLTVV.

CDR3 DNA sequence: TGTGCCAGCAGCCAAGAGCGCGGGAAGGTCTACGAGCAGTACTTC. This gives the protein CASSQERGKVYEQYF. J is TRBJ2-7 and V is TRBV4-2, with TRBD2 as a possible D gene (6 bases). Germline V CDR1 and CDR2: LGHNA, YNFKEQ. Trimming took 0 bases from V and 3 from J, leaving 12 bases between them. This CDR3 comprises 15 residues.

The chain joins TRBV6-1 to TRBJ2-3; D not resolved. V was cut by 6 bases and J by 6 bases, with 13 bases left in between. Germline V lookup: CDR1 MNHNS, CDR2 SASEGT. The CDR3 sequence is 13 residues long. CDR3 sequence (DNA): TGTGCCAGCAGCATAAGGGTTGTCGATACGCAGTATTTT. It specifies CASSIRVVDTQYF.

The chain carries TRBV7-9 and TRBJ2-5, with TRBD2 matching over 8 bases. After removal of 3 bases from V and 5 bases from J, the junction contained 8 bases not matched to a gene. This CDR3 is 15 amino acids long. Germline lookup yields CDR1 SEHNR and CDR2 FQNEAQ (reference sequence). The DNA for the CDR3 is TGTGCCAGCAGCTTCAGCGGGAGTTTGGGGGAGACCCAGTACTTC. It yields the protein CASSFSGSLGETQYF. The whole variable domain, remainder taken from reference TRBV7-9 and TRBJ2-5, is DTGVSQNPRHKITKRGQNVTFRCDPISEHNRLYWYRQTLGQGPEFLTYFQNEAQLEKSRLLSDRFSAERPKGSFSTLEIQRTEQGDSAMYLCASSFSGSLGETQYFGPGTRLLVL.

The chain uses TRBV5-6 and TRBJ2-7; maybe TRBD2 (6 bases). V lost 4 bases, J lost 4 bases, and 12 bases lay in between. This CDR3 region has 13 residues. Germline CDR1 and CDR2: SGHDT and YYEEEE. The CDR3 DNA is TGTGCCAGCAGCAAGAAGGCGGGGTACGAGCAGTACTTC. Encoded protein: CASSKKAGYEQYF.

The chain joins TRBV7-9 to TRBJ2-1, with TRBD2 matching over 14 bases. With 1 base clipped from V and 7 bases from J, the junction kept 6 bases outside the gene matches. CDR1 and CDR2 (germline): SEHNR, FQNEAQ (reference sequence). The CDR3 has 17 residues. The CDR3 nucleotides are TGTGCCAGCAGCTTAGGGGGACTAGCGGGAGCGAGAAATGAGCAGTTCTTC. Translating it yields CASSLGGLAGARNEQFF.

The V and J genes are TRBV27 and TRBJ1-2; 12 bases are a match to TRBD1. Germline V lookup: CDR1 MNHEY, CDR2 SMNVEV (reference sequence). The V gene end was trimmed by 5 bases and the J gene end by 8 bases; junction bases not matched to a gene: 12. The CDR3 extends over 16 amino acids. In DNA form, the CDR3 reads TGTGCCAGCAGTCCAGACGCGGGACAGGGGGCGGCCGGCTACACCTTC. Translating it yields CASSPDAGQGAAGYTF.